Below are 2 T cell receptor beta chains sequenced from a single sample in a study of T cells in Graves' hyperthyroidism and ophthalmopathy. RNA transcripts were the template for amplifying TCR beta CDR3 regions. First-round RT-PCR targeting the TCR CDR3 was performed with the HTBI primer set. In TCRdb, the multiplex PCR reads were re-called with MiXCR into one record per CDR3 protein. The sample contains about 290,000 distinct CDR3 sequences, over 15% of which appear only once. The sample comprised blood. These receptors all stem from a man under 40 with Graves' hyperthyroidism.

CDR3 protein: CASSQDAARGAERYEAFF. The CDR3 bases are TGTGCCAGCAGCCAAGATGCCGCCAGGGGCGCTGAGAGGTATGAAGCTTTCTTT. The chain links TRBV4-2 to TRBJ1-1; D is possibly TRBD1 (6 bases). Germline values: CDR1 LGHNA, CDR2 YNFKEQ. The CDR3 spans 18 residues. V lost 0 bases and J 7 bases, leaving 24 bases between the germline ends.

J is TRBJ2-7 and V is TRBV20-1; D assignment may be TRBD1 or TRBD2 (6 bases each). Germline loops: CDR1 DFQATT, CDR2 SNEGSKA (reference sequence). The V end was cut by 6 bases, the J end by 4 bases, with 22 bases between. The CDR3 totals 15 residues. The CDR3 DNA reads as TGCAGTGCCATAAGTGGGGGTGGGGGGCAGTACGAGCAGTACTTC. Translation gives CSAISGGGGQYEQYF.